This T cell receptor (beta chain) was observed in a study of T cells in Graves' hyperthyroidism and ophthalmopathy. It was RNA transcripts that yielded the amplified TCR beta CDR3 regions. During a first-round RT-PCR of the TCR CDR3, the HTBI primer set was used. TCRdb re-analysed the multiplex PCR reads in MiXCR, keeping a single row per CDR3 protein. The sample includes around 540,000 distinct CDR3 sequences, 35% to 55% of them seen just once. As for this clonotype: Its target is not known.

General study results and limits: Most thyroid clonotypes that were expanded above 0.001 also turned up in blood.

Participants, patients aged 18 to 65, had newly diagnosed hyperthyroidism with a duration under 2 months. Clinical symptoms, serum thyroxine, TRAb, thyroid ultrasound and orbital computed tomography established diagnosis. V was cut by 6 bases and J by 6 bases, with 21 bases left in between. The germline CDR1 and CDR2 sequences are MNHEY and SVGEGT. This CDR3 contains 16 residues. Sequencing input: peripheral blood or thyroid tissue (not recorded which). The clonotype was recovered from a woman between 18 and 29 years old with Graves' hyperthyroidism. The rearrangement uses TRBV6-2 or TRBV6-3 and TRBJ1-5; the D is unclear. The CDR3 is CASRPGYEDSSQPQHF. CDR3 bases: TGTGCCAGCAGGCCCGGATACGAGGACTCGAGTCAGCCCCAGCATTTT.